The 23 T cell receptor beta chains presented below share a single source sample, sequenced in a study of T cell changes during pregnancy in multiple sclerosis (dated by TCRdb to 2018 to 2020). The library was prepared using the immunoSEQ multiplex PCR assay. TCRdb carries this immuneACCESS record with in-frame sequences only. Its versions omit some clonotypes, under half of them owing to an unresolved V gene in the studies checked, with the rest unexplained. The sample table contains 99,000 or so clones; only one count was recorded for under 95% of them. The ten top clones hold 0.99% of the sample. The sequencing here drew on peripheral blood, taken after pregnancy. The receptor set was obtained from a female donor with multiple sclerosis, enrolled in a pregnancy study.

The chain recombines TRBV7-9 with TRBJ2-7; D is possibly TRBD2 (5 bases). V was cut by 5 bases and J by 6 bases, with 17 bases left in between. The CDR3 loop spans 14 amino acids. In germline, CDR1 is SEHNR, CDR2 FQNEAQ (reference sequence). The CDR3 nucleotides read TGTGCCAGCAGCGAAGACTCCATTGGGAGCGAGCAGTACTTC. Its translation: CASSEDSIGSEQYF.

V usage is TRBV28 and J usage is TRBJ2-2; 7 bases agree with TRBD2. Germline CDR1 reads MDHEN; CDR2 reads SYDVKM. Germline trimming cut 2 bases from V and 11 bases from J; bases unmatched to any gene: 14. The CDR3 is 16 amino acids. CDR3 nucleotides: TGTGCCAGCAGTTTAGAGGCTAGCGGCCTTCGATTAGAGCTGTTTTTT. This sequence encodes CASSLEASGLRLELFF.

The chain has TRBV6-5 and TRBJ1-5; TRBD1 matches 7 bases. Germline values: CDR1 MNHEY, CDR2 SVGAGI. Germline trimming cut 5 bases from V and 5 bases from J; bases unmatched to any gene: 3. The CDR3 has 13 amino acids. The CDR3 nucleotides are TGTGCCAGCAGTCAGACAGGGTATCAGCCCCAGCATTTT. Its protein is CASSQTGYQPQHF.

The genes are TRBV14 and TRBJ1-2, with D maybe TRBD1 (6 bases). CDR1 and CDR2 (germline): SGHDN, FVKESK. Trimming pared 4 bases from V and 2 bases from J, leaving 17 bases between. This CDR3 contains 16 residues. CDR3 amino acids: CASSRLGGAPNYGYTF. The CDR3 region has the DNA TGTGCCAGCAGCCGCCTGGGGGGGGCGCCGAACTATGGCTACACCTTC.

The V and J genes are TRBV28 and TRBJ1-1; no definite D call. Germline CDR1 is MDHEN and CDR2 is SYDVKM. The CDR3 totals 16 residues. Trimming removed 7 bases at V and 0 bases at J, with 18 bases between. The chain's CDR3 is CASILLTGVLNTEAFF. For the CDR3, the DNA is TGTGCCAGCATATTACTGACCGGGGTTCTGAACACTGAAGCTTTCTTT.

The chain has TRBV18 and TRBJ1-3; no reliable D call. Germline V gene sequence: CDR1 KGHSH, CDR2 LQKENI. The V and J ends lost 3 bases and 0 bases respectively, with 9 bases between them. This CDR3 has 15 amino acids. The CDR3, as DNA: TGTGCCAGCTCACCTAATGGAGGCTCTGGAAACACCATATATTTT. It codes for CASSPNGGSGNTIYF.

The rearrangement uses TRBV11-3 and TRBJ2-3; 9 bases align to TRBD1. After removal of 4 bases from V and 3 bases from J, the junction contained 5 bases not matched to a gene. The CDR3 contains 15 residues. CDR1 and CDR2 from the germline V gene are SGHNT and YENEEA. CDR3 in DNA: TGTGCCAGCAGCTCGACAGGGGGAGAAACAGATACGCAGTATTTT. This gives the protein CASSSTGGETDTQYF.

The chain employs TRBV6-5 and TRBJ2-2, with D unclear. The CDR3 has 16 amino acids. Trimming left V 3 bases short and J 1 base short, with 12 bases between. Germline V CDR1 and CDR2: MNHEY, SVGAGI. The CDR3 bases are TGTGCCAGCAGTTATCCCGTGTCAGGGAACACCGGGGAGCTGTTTTTT. As protein: CASSYPVSGNTGELFF.

This clone was detected once. The chain uses TRBV29-1 and TRBJ1-2; D gene uncertain. This CDR3 has 12 residues. V lost 4 bases and J 6 bases, leaving 12 bases between the germline ends. The germline V gene has CDR1 SQVTM and CDR2 ANQGSEA. CDR3 loop: CSVVGFQDGYTF. CDR3 bases: TGCAGCGTTGTTGGCTTCCAAGATGGCTACACCTTC.

V usage is TRBV18 and J usage is TRBJ2-5; D perhaps matches TRBD2 (5 bases). Germline CDR1 KGHSH, CDR2 LQKENI. CDR3 length equals 13 residues. Trimming removed 5 bases at V and 1 base at J, with 8 bases between. CDR3 coding DNA: TGTGCCAGCTCATCCGGACTCCAAGAGACCCAGTACTTC. Translating it yields CASSSGLQETQYF. Together with reference TRBV18 and TRBJ2-5, the CDR3 gives the full variable domain: NAGVMQNPRHLVRRRGQEARLRCSPMKGHSHVYWYRQLPEEGLKFMVYLQKENIIDESGMPKERFSAEFPKEGPSILRIQQVVRGDSAAYFCASSSGLQETQYFGPGTRLLVL.

The genes are TRBV2 and TRBJ2-3; 8 bases are shared with TRBD1. The CDR3 has 17 residues. Per the germline V gene, CDR1 is SNHLY and CDR2 is FYNNEI. V gave up 6 bases and J gave up 0 bases; unmatched junction bases: 11. The CDR3 DNA reads as TGTGCCAGCAGGGTAGCGACAGGGGCAGCTAGCACAGATACGCAGTATTTT. Its translation: CASRVATGAASTDTQYF. Full variable domain (missing parts from reference TRBV2 and TRBJ2-3): EPEVTQTPSHQVTQMGQEVILRCVPISNHLYFYWYRQILGQKVEFLVSFYNNEISEKSEIFDDQFSVERPDGSNFTLKIRSTKLEDSAMYFCASRVATGAASTDTQYFGPGTRLTVL.

This clone occurred once. The V gene is TRBV5-1, the J gene TRBJ2-3, with a tentative D call TRBD2 (6 bases). The CDR3 totals 16 residues. Trimming left V 4 bases short and J 2 bases short, with 17 bases between. Germline V CDR1 and CDR2: SGHRS, YFSETQ. CDR3 in amino acids: CASSGSSGLLTDTQYF. DNA of the CDR3: TGCGCCAGCAGCGGATCCTCGGGACTCCTCACAGATACGCAGTATTTT.

The V and J genes are TRBV27 and TRBJ2-1, with TRBD2 matching 8 bases. With 5 bases clipped from V and 0 bases from J, the junction kept 6 bases outside the gene matches. The CDR3 has 16 residues. Germline assignment: CDR1 MNHEY and CDR2 SMNVEV (reference sequence). CDR3: CASSPLAGYSYNEQFF. In DNA form, the CDR3 reads TGTGCCAGCAGTCCGTTAGCGGGGTACTCCTACAATGAGCAGTTCTTC.

The V gene is TRBV29-1, the J gene TRBJ2-3, with 10 bases matching TRBD2. The V gene end was trimmed by 2 bases and the J gene end by 4 bases; junction bases not matched to a gene: 3. Germline-derived CDR1 and CDR2 are SQVTM and ANQGSEA. The CDR3 sequence is 14 residues long. DNA for the CDR3: TGCAGCGTTGAAAAGACTAGCGGGTCAGATACGCAGTATTTT. This codes for CSVEKTSGSDTQYF.

The rearrangement uses TRBV19 and TRBJ1-2, with D hard to call. The CDR3 extends over 14 amino acids. CDR1 and CDR2 from the germline V gene are LNHDA and SQIVND (reference sequence). Between the trimmed V and J ends, which lost 7 bases and 3 bases, there was a span of 15 bases. In DNA form, the CDR3 reads TGTGCCAGTAAGAACGTACGCTCGGACTATGGCTACACCTTC. Its protein is CASKNVRSDYGYTF.

The V gene is TRBV6-1, the J gene TRBJ1-1, with 8 bases lining up with TRBD1. Germline loops: CDR1 MNHNS, CDR2 SASEGT. After removal of 6 bases from V and 9 bases from J, the junction contained 12 bases not matched to a gene. The CDR3 spans 14 residues. DNA for the CDR3: TGTGCCAGCAGCCCGCGGACAGGGAGGGACCAAGCTTTCTTT. Protein product: CASSPRTGRDQAFF.

This clone was picked up a small number of times. This rearrangement joins TRBV5-6 to TRBJ2-5; TRBD1 agrees at 9 bases. V dropped 3 bases and J dropped 3; count of bases not matched to a gene: 0. Per the germline V gene, CDR1 is SGHDT and CDR2 is YYEEEE. This CDR3 has 13 residues. The CDR3 here is CASSWTGEETQYF. In DNA, the CDR3 is TGTGCCAGCAGCTGGACAGGGGAAGAGACCCAGTACTTC. Complete variable domain (other parts from reference TRBV5-6 and TRBJ2-5): DAGVTQSPTHLIKTRGQQVTLRCSPKSGHDTVSWYQQALGQGPQFIFQYYEEEERQRGNFPDRFSGHQFPNYSSELNVNALLLGDSALYLCASSWTGEETQYFGPGTRLLVL.

The rearrangement links TRBV7-6 to TRBJ1-1, with 8 positions matching TRBD1. The V gene end was trimmed by 5 bases and the J gene end by 4 bases; junction bases not matched to a gene: 3. The CDR3 has 13 amino acids. The V gene's germline CDR1 is SGHVS and CDR2 FNYEAQ. CDR3 coding DNA: TGTGCCAGCAGCGACACAGGGGGCACTGAAGCTTTCTTT. Its protein is CASSDTGGTEAFF.

The gene calls are TRBV2 and TRBJ1-2; D is unresolved. The CDR3 sequence is 13 residues long. V lost 2 bases and J lost 6, with 10 bases in between. Germline CDR1 and CDR2: SNHLY and FYNNEI. The CDR3 bases are TGTGCCAGCAGTGAATTGGAGCTACATGGCTACACCTTC. Translation: CASSELELHGYTF.

The gene calls are TRBV6-1 and TRBJ2-5; TRBD1 agrees at 12 bases. J gave up 5 bases and V 1 base, and 5 bases lay outside the gene matches. In germline, CDR1 is MNHNS, CDR2 SASEGT. CDR3 size: 16 residues. CDR3 sequence reads: CASSEDAGTGGETQYF. DNA of the CDR3: TGTGCCAGCAGTGAAGATGCCGGGACAGGGGGCGAGACCCAGTACTTC.

The rearrangement joins TRBV2 to TRBJ1-2, with D possibly TRBD1 on 6 matching bases. The length of the CDR3 is 15 residues. The germline V and J ends were trimmed by 6 bases and 4 bases, with 18 bases remaining between them. Germline-derived CDR1 and CDR2 are SNHLY and FYNNEI. The CDR3 DNA sequence: TGTGCCAGCAGGGGAACAACGGGACAACTCTATGGCTACACCTTC. Amino acid sequence: CASRGTTGQLYGYTF.

This clone was recorded once. The junction and the germline gene differ at one end; a read error may be behind it. The CDR3 nucleotides read TGTGCCAGCACCTTGGGGCTAGCGGCAGATACGCAGTATTTT. This sequence encodes CASTLGLAADTQYF. The genes are TRBV5-6 and TRBJ2-3, with 7 bases aligning to TRBD2. Germline assignment: CDR1 SGHDT and CDR2 YYEEEE. The CDR3 spans 14 residues.

The V and J genes are TRBV5-1 and TRBJ1-2; the D is unclear. The V gene's germline CDR1 is SGHRS and CDR2 YFSETQ. V was shortened by 4 bases and J by 3 bases, with 10 bases between the two germline ends. The CDR3 length is 13 residues. CDR3 nucleotides: TGCGCCAGCAGCCCCTACGGTTACTATGGCTACACCTTC. It encodes CASSPYGYYGYTF.